This section outlines one T cell receptor (beta chain) sequence together with its context. Its specificity is not known. The data were obtained in a study of T cell repertoires in cytomegalovirus infection. Broader study findings: People with CMV and the relevant HLA were identified by cumulative public TCR beta family frequency.

One entry per CDR3 protein, called by TCRdb with MiXCR from the reads. The table shows hundreds of thousands of distinct CDR3 sequences, with around 35% occurring only once. With 9 bases clipped from V and 0 bases from J, the junction kept 6 bases outside the gene matches. The CDR3 covers 14 residues. Germline loops: CDR1 MNHEY, CDR2 SVGEGT. The input for sequencing was cultured PBMCs, taken from culture after CMV antigen stimulation. This receptor was taken from a human donor in good health (CMV status not recorded). Some clones in this sample may be carry-over from other donors' samples. V usage is TRBV6-2 or TRBV6-3 and J usage is TRBJ2-3; 7 bases match TRBD2. Here the CDR3 DNA reads TGTGCCAGAAGATTCGGGGGGAGCACAGATACGCAGTATTTT. It specifies CARRFGGSTDTQYF.